This passage covers 15 T cell receptor beta chains from one sample sequenced in a study of T cells after yellow fever vaccination. TCRdb analysed the 5' RACE reads with MiXCR anew, one entry per CDR3 protein. The sample gives some 600,000 distinct CDR3 sequences, 17% of which show up once; around 15% is in the top ten. The sample consisted of PBMCs, taken around 5 days after the first yellow fever vaccination. Every receptor here comes from a man in his late teens or twenties who received the YFV17D yellow fever vaccine.

This clonotype was recorded a few times. This chain links TRBV7-9 with TRBJ1-2; D not certain. The V gene lost 8 bases and the J gene lost 4 bases, with 11 bases spanning the gap. The length of the CDR3 is 12 residues. Germline CDR1 and CDR2: SEHNR and FQNEAQ (reference sequence). The CDR3 DNA reads as TGTGCCAGCCGAGGCATATCCTATGGCTACACCTTC. Residues: CASRGISYGYTF.

This clonotype was recorded a few times. This sequence joins TRBV9 and TRBJ2-1; D may be TRBD1 or TRBD2 (6 bases each). This CDR3 is 17 amino acids long. Germline CDR1 and CDR2: SGDLS and YYNGEE. The germline V and J ends were trimmed by 3 bases and 8 bases, with 24 bases remaining between them. The CDR3 bases are TGTGCCAGCAGCGGGGGAGGTGGGGGCGGCTGGGGCTATGAGCAGTTCTTC. Its protein product is CASSGGGGGGWGYEQFF.

V gene TRBV10-3 combines with J gene TRBJ2-3; no reliable D call. CDR3 length equals 13 residues. V shed 7 bases and J shed 0 bases, with 8 bases lying between them. CDR1 and CDR2 (germline): ENHRY, SYGVKD. The CDR3 reads CAINPGSTDTQYF. In nucleotides, the CDR3 is TGTGCCATCAATCCCGGCAGCACAGATACGCAGTATTTT.

The chain is built from TRBV2 and TRBJ2-5; D not resolved. Looked up from germline, CDR1 is SNHLY and CDR2 is FYNNEI. The CDR3 is 12 residues long. Trimming left V 8 bases short and J 4 bases short, with 11 bases between. The CDR3 DNA follows: TGTGCCAGCCAATACGCCAGAGAGACCCAGTACTTC. Protein product: CASQYARETQYF. Together with reference TRBV2 and TRBJ2-5, the CDR3 gives the full variable domain: EPEVTQTPSHQVTQMGQEVILRCVPISNHLYFYWYRQILGQKVEFLVSFYNNEISEKSEIFDDQFSVERPDGSNFTLKIRSTKLEDSAMYFCASQYARETQYFGPGTRLLVL.

The genes are TRBV7-6 and TRBJ2-6; 8 bases map to TRBD2. Germline V CDR1 and CDR2: SGHVS, FNYEAQ. V was pared by 1 base and J by 1 base, with 0 bases of the junction left unmatched. The CDR3 runs to 16 residues. CDR3 bases: TGTGCCAGCAGCTTAGGCGGGAGGTCTGGGGCCAACGTCCTGACTTTC. Translating gives CASSLGGRSGANVLTF.

The rearrangement uses TRBV20-1 and TRBJ1-1; D perhaps matches TRBD1 (5 bases). CDR1 and CDR2 from the germline V gene are DFQATT and SNEGSKA (reference sequence). V gave up 1 base and J gave up 0 bases, with 12 bases separating them. This CDR3 comprises 15 residues. The CDR3 spells CSARALDSVNTEAFF. The DNA for the CDR3 is TGCAGTGCTAGAGCGTTAGACAGCGTGAACACTGAAGCTTTCTTT.

The rearrangement links TRBV11-1 to TRBJ2-1; 9 nucleotides align to TRBD1. V dropped 2 bases and J dropped 6; count of bases not matched to a gene: 20. Germline lookup yields CDR1 SGHAT and CDR2 FQDESV (reference sequence). This CDR3 spans 20 amino acids. CDR3 nucleotide sequence: TGTGCCAGCAGCTTATTAGGGCACCGGGACAGGGATTCACGGGCCAATGAGCAGTTCTTC. Protein sequence: CASSLLGHRDRDSRANEQFF.

This clonotype was counted ten times or more. The rearrangement links TRBV12-3 or TRBV12-4 to TRBJ2-2; weak D call: TRBD1 (6 bases). With 5 bases removed from V and 4 bases from J, the gap between germline ends came to 8 bases. This CDR3 comprises 13 residues. Here the CDR3 DNA reads TGTGCCAGCAGTCGACAGGTCACCGGGGAGCTGTTTTTT. Translation: CASSRQVTGELFF.

This chain links TRBV7-2 with TRBJ2-1; D call uncertain. The length of the CDR3 is 12 residues. Germline V lookup: CDR1 SGHTA, CDR2 FQGNSA. The V and J ends lost 7 bases and 7 bases respectively, with 11 bases between them. CDR3 in DNA: TGTGCCAGCACTCACACCCATAATGAGCAGTTCTTC. Amino acids: CASTHTHNEQFF.

V and J are TRBV4-3 and TRBJ1-1; D unclear. Per the germline V gene, CDR1 is LGHNA and CDR2 is YSLEER. Trimming took off 4 bases at V and 9 bases at J, with 21 bases between the two ends. The CDR3 is 15 residues long. The CDR3 region is CASSPEGHHGDKAFF. The CDR3 nucleotides are TGCGCCAGCAGCCCAGAAGGCCACCACGGAGATAAAGCTTTCTTT.

This clonotype has more than one count but fewer than ten. The chain has TRBV29-1 and TRBJ1-2, with D possibly matching TRBD1 (5 bases). The V gene's germline CDR1 is SQVTM and CDR2 ANQGSEA. There are 13 residues in the CDR3. V was cut by 0 bases and J by 8 bases, with 13 bases left in between. CDR3 region: CSVEDRGSKGYTF. The CDR3 DNA sequence: TGCAGCGTTGAAGATCGGGGGTCGAAAGGCTACACCTTC.

The J gene is TRBJ1-1, the V gene TRBV5-1; D is uncertain. The CDR3 is 14 amino acids. V lost 1 base and J lost 2, with 9 bases in between. The V gene's germline CDR1 is SGHRS and CDR2 YFSETQ. This CDR3 is CASSLYSGNTEAFF. DNA of the CDR3: TGCGCCAGCAGCTTGTACTCTGGTAACACTGAAGCTTTCTTT.

The chain combines TRBV20-1 with TRBJ2-3, with D unclear. There are 13 residues in the CDR3. Germline-derived CDR1 and CDR2 are DFQATT and SNEGSKA (reference sequence). V lost 0 bases and J lost 8, with 12 bases in between. The CDR3 DNA reads TGCAGTGCTAGAGATGGGCGTAGGGTTACGCAGTATTTT. It encodes CSARDGRRVTQYF.

There are a few counts of this clonotype. V and J are TRBV10-3 and TRBJ1-5; 8 bases align to TRBD1. CDR3 size: 12 residues. The germline V gene has CDR1 ENHRY and CDR2 SYGVKD. The junction had 7 bases not matched to a gene; V was cut back by 10 bases and J by 8 bases. CDR3 in DNA: TGTGCCACTCGACAGGGGAGAGAGCCCCAGCATTTT. Its protein product is CATRQGREPQHF.

This CDR3 reads CASSAKFDEQFF. CDR3 nucleotide sequence: TGTGCCAGCAGCGCTAAATTCGATGAGCAGTTCTTC. The rearrangement links TRBV3-1 to TRBJ2-1; the D is unclear. V was shortened by 5 bases and J by 8 bases, with 10 bases between the two germline ends. CDR3 size: 12 residues. Germline V CDR1 and CDR2: LGHDT, YNNKEL (reference sequence).